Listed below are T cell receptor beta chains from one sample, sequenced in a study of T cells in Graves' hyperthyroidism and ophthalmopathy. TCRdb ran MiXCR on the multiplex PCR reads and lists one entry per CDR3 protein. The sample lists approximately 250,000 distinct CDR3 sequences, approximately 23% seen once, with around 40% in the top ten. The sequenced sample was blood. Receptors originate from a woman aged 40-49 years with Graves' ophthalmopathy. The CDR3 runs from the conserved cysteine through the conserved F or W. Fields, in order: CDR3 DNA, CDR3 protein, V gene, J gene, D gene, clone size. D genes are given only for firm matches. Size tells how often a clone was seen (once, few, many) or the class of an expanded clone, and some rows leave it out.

TGTGCCAGCAGGGCAGCACATGTAAGCAATCAGCCCCAGCATTTT	CASRAAHVSNQPQHF	TRBV2	TRBJ1-5	NA	NA
TGTGCCAGCAGCTTAGCAGGAAAGGGAGCTGAAGCTTTCTTT	CASSLAGKGAEAFF	TRBV7-2	TRBJ1-1	NA	many
TGTGCCAGCAGCTCGACAGGGGGAGAGACCCAGTACTTC	CASSSTGGETQYF	TRBV12-3/TRBV12-4	TRBJ2-5	TRBD1	many
TGTGCCAGCAGTGAACGGGGGGACACAGATACGCAGTATTTT	CASSERGDTDTQYF	TRBV6-1	TRBJ2-3	TRBD2	NA
TGTGCCAGCAGTCCGTCGGGGACCGCCTACGAGCAGTACTTC	CASSPSGTAYEQYF	TRBV6-2/TRBV6-3	TRBJ2-7	NA	few
TGCAGCCCCAGCCCCAGAGCCTACGAGCAGTACTTC	CSPSPRAYEQYF	TRBV20-1	TRBJ2-7	NA	many
TGTGCCAGCGGAAGATTCGGGGGCGACTATGGCTACAGCTTC	CASGRFGGDYGYSF	TRBV12-3/TRBV12-4	TRBJ1-2	NA	NA
TGTGCCAGTAGTATGTCCGGACAAGAGACCCAGTACTTC	CASSMSGQETQYF	TRBV19	TRBJ2-5	NA	many
TGCAGCGTTGATCTCGCCCCCCAAGAGACCCAGTACTTC	CSVDLAPQETQYF	TRBV29-1	TRBJ2-5	NA	many
TGTGCCAGCAGTGACGGGGAATACGAGCAGTACTTC	CASSDGEYEQYF	TRBV6-1	TRBJ2-7	NA	NA
TGCGCCAGCAGCTTGCAAGGAATGGGCACCGGGGAGCTGTTTTTT	CASSLQGMGTGELFF	TRBV5-1	TRBJ2-2	NA	many
TGTGCCAGCAAGGGGAGGGAAAGCATGAACACTGAAGCTTTCTTT	CASKGRESMNTEAFF	TRBV6-1	TRBJ1-1	NA	NA
TGTGCCAGCAGCCCCGCCCGGCCTGCTGGGTTTGAAGCTTTCTTT	CASSPARPAGFEAFF	TRBV9	TRBJ1-1	NA	NA
TGTGCCAGCAGCCCAAGGACAGATTCCTACAATGAGCAGTTCTTC	CASSPRTDSYNEQFF	TRBV11-2	TRBJ2-1	NA	NA
TGTGCCTGGGAACTAGCGGGGGGAGATACGCAGTATTTT	CAWELAGGDTQYF	TRBV30	TRBJ2-3	TRBD2	many
TGTGCCAGCAGTTACGAGGGCAGCGCCTACGAGCAGTACTTC	CASSYEGSAYEQYF	TRBV6-5	TRBJ2-7	NA	NA
TGTGCCAGCAGTCCGCCAGGGGCAGGCCGTCAAGAGACCCAGTACTTC	CASSPPGAGRQETQYF	TRBV28	TRBJ2-5	NA	NA
TGTGCCTGGAGTCTACTAGCGGGATACACCGGGGAGCTGTTTTTT	CAWSLLAGYTGELFF	TRBV30	TRBJ2-2	TRBD2	many
TGTGCCAGCAGTTATTCTGAGGGTTGGGACTATGGCTACACCTTC	CASSYSEGWDYGYTF	TRBV6-2/TRBV6-3	TRBJ1-2	NA	many
TGTGCCAGCAGTGACCGACAGGGAAAGGCCGGGGAGCTGTTTTTT	CASSDRQGKAGELFF	TRBV2	TRBJ2-2	TRBD1	many
TGTGCCAGCAGTTCTGACCTAGCGGGCGAGGGGGAGACCCAGTACTTC	CASSSDLAGEGETQYF	TRBV27	TRBJ2-5	TRBD2	many